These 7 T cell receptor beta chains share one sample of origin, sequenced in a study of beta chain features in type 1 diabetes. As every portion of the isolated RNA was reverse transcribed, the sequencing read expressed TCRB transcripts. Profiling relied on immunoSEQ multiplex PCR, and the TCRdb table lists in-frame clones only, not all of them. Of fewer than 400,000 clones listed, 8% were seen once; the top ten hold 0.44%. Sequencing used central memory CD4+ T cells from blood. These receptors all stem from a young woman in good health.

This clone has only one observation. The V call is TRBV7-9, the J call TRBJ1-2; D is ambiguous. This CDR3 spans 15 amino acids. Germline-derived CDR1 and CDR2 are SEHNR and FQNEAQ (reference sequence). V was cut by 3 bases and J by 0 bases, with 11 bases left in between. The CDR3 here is CASSFSQIANYGYTF. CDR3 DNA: TGTGCCAGCAGCTTTTCGCAAATAGCTAACTATGGCTACACCTTC.

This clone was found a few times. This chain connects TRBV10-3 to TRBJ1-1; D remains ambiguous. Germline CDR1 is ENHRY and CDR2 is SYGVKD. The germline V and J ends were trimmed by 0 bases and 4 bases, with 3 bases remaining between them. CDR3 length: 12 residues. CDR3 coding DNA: TGTGCCATCAGTGAGTCGAGCACTGAAGCTTTCTTT. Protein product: CAISESSTEAFF.

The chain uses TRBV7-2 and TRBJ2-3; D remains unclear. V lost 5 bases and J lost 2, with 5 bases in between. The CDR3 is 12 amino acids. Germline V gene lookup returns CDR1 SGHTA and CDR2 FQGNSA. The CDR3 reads CASSRNTDTQYF. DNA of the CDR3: TGTGCCAGCAGCCGGAACACAGATACGCAGTATTTT.

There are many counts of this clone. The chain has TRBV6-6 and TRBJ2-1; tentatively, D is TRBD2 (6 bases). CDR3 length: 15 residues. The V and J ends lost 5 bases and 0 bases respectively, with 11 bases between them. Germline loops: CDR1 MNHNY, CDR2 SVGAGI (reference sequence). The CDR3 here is CASSTGLSSYNEQFF. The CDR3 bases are TGTGCCAGCAGTACCGGACTAAGCTCCTACAATGAGCAGTTCTTC.

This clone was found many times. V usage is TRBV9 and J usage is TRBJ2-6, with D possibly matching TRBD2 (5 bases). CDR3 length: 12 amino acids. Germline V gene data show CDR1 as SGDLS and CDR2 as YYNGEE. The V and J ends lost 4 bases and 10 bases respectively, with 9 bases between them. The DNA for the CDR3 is TGTGCCAGCAGCCAAACTAGAAACGTCCTGACTTTC. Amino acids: CASSQTRNVLTF.

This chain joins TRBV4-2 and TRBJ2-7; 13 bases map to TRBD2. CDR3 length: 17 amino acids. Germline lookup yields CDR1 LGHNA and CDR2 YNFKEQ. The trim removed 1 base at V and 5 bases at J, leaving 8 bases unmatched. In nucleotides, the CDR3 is TGTGCCAGCAGCCAAGGCCCCGGACTAGCGGGAGTCCACGAGCAGTACTTC. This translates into CASSQGPGLAGVHEQYF.

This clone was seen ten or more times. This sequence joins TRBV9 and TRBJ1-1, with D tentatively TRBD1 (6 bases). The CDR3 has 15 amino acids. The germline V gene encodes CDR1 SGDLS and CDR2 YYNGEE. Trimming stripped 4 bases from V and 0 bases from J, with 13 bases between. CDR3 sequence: CASSPRQGMNTEAFF. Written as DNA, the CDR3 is TGTGCCAGCAGCCCCCGGCAGGGGATGAACACTGAAGCTTTCTTT.